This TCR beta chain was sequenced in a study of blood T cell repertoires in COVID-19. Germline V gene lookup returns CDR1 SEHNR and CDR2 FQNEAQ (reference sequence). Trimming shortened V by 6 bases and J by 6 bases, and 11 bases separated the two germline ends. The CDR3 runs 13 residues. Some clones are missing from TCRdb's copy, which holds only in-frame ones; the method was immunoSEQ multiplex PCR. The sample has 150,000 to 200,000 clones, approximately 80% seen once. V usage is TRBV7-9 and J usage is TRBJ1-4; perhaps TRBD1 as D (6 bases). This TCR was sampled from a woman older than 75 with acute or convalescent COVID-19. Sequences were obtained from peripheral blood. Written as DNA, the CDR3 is TGTGCCAGCAGTCGGACAGTTGATGAAAAACTGTTTTTT. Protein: CASSRTVDEKLFF.